This is a list of T cell receptor beta chains from one sample in a study of coeliac disease. Some clones are missing from TCRdb's copy, which holds only in-frame ones; the method was immunoSEQ multiplex PCR. The sample yields fewer than 7,000 clones, around 73% seen once. The specimen was lamina propria lymphocytes from the gut. The receptors shown here come from a man aged 25-40 years with celiac disease. CDR3s include the opening cysteine and the closing phenylalanine or tryptophan. The order of the fields is D gene, J gene, clone size, CDR3 length, V gene, CDR3 protein, CDR3 DNA. D genes are given only for firm matches. Clone size, where shown, is once, few, many, or a class for clones that have expanded.

TRBD2,TRBJ2-2,NA,15,TRBV28,CASSFHQREAGELFF,TGTGCCAGCAGTTTTCACCAGCGGGAGGCCGGGGAGCTGTTTTTT
NA,TRBJ2-1,NA,18,TRBV5-1,CASSLGLARPSSYNEQFF,TGCGCCAGCAGCTTGGGGCTAGCGAGGCCGAGCTCCTACAATGAGCAGTTCTTC
NA,TRBJ1-1,NA,12,TRBV2,CASRAGQTEAFF,TGTGCCAGCAGGGCAGGGCAGACTGAAGCTTTCTTT
NA,TRBJ2-3,NA,14,TRBV5-1,CASSFSGISDTQYF,TGCGCCAGCAGCTTTAGCGGCATCTCAGATACGCAGTATTTT
TRBD1,TRBJ1-2,NA,15,TRBV6-5,CASSAPTGGNYGYTF,TGTGCCAGCAGTGCCCCGACAGGGGGCAACTATGGCTACACCTTC
NA,TRBJ1-5,NA,15,TRBV21-1,CASSSRDSTNQPQHF,TGTGCCAGCAGCAGCCGGGACAGCACCAATCAGCCCCAGCATTTT
NA,TRBJ2-7,NA,17,TRBV21-1,CASSKVLWREYSYEQYF,TGTGCCAGCAGCAAAGTGCTATGGAGAGAATACTCCTACGAGCAGTACTTC
TRBD2,TRBJ2-1,medium-sized,17,TRBV28,CASSYPGLAGVRDEQFF,TGTGCCAGCAGTTACCCGGGACTAGCGGGAGTTAGGGATGAGCAGTTCTTC
NA,TRBJ2-7,NA,14,TRBV11-2,CASSLGFSSYEQYF,TGTGCCAGCAGCTTAGGGTTTAGCTCGTACGAGCAGTACTTC
TRBD1,TRBJ1-5,few,13,TRBV19,CASNSGGDQPQHF,TGTGCCAGTAATTCAGGGGGCGACCAGCCCCAGCATTTT